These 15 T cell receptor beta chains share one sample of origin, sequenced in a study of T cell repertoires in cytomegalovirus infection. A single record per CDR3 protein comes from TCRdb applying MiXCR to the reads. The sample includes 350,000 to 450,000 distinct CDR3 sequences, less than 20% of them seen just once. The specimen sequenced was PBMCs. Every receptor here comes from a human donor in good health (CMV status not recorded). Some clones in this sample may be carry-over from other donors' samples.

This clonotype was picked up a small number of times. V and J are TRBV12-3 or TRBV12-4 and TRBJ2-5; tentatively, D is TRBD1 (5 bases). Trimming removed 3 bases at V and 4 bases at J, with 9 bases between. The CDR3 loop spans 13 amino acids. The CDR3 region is CASSFSRGETQYF. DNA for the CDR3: TGTGCCAGCAGTTTCTCTAGGGGAGAGACCCAGTACTTC.

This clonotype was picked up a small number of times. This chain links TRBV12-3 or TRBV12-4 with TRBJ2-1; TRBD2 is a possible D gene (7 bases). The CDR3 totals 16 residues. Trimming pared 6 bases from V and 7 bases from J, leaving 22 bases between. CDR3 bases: TGTGCCAGCAGCAAACGGCGGGTCGGGGGGCAAAATGAGCAGTTCTTC. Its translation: CASSKRRVGGQNEQFF.

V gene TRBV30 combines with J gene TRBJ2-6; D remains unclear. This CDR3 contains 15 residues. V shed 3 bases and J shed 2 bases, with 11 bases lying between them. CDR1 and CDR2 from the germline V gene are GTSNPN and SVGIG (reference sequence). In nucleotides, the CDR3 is TGTGCCTGGAGCCGTTCGCAGCCTGGGGCCAACGTCCTGACTTTC. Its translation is CAWSRSQPGANVLTF.

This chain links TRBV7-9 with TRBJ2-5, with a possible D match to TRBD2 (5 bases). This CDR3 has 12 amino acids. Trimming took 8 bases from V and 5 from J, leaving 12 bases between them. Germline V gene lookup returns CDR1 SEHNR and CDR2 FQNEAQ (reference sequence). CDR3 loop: CASSERRETQYF. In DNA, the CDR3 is TGTGCCAGCTCGGAGCGGCGCGAGACCCAGTACTTC.

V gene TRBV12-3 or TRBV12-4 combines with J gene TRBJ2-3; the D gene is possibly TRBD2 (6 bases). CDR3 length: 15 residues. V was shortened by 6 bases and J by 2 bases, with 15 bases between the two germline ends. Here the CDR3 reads CASSPPADYTDTQYF. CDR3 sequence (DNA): TGTGCCAGCAGCCCGCCGGCGGACTACACAGATACGCAGTATTTT.

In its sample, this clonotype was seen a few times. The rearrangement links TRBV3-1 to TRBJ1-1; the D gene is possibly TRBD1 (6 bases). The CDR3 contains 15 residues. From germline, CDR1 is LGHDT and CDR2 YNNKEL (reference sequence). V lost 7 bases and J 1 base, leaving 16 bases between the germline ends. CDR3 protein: CASTQRGTGNTEAFF. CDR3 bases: TGTGCCAGCACTCAAAGGGGGACCGGGAACACTGAAGCTTTCTTT.

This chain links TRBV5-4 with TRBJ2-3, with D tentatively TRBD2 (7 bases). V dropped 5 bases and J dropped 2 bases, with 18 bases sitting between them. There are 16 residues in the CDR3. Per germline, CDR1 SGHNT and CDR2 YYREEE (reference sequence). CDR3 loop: CASSFLTGGFTDTQYF. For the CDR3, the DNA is TGTGCCAGCAGTTTCTTGACGGGGGGCTTCACAGATACGCAGTATTTT.

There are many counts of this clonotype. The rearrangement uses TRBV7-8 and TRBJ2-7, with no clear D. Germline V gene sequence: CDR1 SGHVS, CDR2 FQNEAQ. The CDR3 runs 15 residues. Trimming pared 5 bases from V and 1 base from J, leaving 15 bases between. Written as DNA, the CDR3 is TGTGCCAGCAGCCGACCCCTTTCGGCTTCCTACGAGCAGTACTTC. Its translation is CASSRPLSASYEQYF.

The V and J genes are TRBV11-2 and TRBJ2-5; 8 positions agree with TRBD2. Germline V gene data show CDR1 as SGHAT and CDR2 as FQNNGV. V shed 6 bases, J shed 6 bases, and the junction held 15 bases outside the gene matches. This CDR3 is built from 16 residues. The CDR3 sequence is CASRRITGNSGKTQYF. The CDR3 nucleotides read TGTGCCAGCAGAAGAATCACAGGAAATAGCGGGAAGACCCAGTACTTC.

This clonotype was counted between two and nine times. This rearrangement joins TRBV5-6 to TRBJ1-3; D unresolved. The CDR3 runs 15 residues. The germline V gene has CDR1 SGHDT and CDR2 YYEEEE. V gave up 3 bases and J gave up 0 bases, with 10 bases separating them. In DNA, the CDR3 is TGTGCCAGCAGCTCCCCGTATAGCTCTGGAAACACCATATATTTT. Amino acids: CASSSPYSSGNTIYF.

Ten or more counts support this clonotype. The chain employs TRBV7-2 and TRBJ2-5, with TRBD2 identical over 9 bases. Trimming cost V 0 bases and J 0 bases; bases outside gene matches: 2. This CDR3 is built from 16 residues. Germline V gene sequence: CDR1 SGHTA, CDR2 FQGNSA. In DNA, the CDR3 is TGTGCCAGCAGCTTAGCCCTAGCGGGGTACCAAGAGACCCAGTACTTC. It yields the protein CASSLALAGYQETQYF.

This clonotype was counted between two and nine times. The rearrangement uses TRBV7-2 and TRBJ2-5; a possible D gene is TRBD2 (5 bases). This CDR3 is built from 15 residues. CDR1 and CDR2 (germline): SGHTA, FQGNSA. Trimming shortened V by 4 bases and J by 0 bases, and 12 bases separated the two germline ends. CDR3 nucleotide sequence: TGTGCCAGCAGCTGGTCGGCGGGCGACCAAGAGACCCAGTACTTC. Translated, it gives CASSWSAGDQETQYF.

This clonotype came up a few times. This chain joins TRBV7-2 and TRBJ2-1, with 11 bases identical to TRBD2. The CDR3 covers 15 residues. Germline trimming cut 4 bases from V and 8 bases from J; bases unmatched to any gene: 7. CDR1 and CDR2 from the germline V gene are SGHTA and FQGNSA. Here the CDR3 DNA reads TGTGCCAGCAGCTCAGTAGCGGGAGGGGGGTATGAGCAGTTCTTC. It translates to CASSSVAGGGYEQFF.

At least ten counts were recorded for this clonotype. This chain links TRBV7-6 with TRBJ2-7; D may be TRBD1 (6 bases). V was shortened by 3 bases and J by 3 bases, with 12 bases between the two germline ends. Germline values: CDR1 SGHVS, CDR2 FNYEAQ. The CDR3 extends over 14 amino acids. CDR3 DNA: TGTGCCAGCAGCTTTAACCCAGGGGTCTACGAGCAGTACTTC. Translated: CASSFNPGVYEQYF.

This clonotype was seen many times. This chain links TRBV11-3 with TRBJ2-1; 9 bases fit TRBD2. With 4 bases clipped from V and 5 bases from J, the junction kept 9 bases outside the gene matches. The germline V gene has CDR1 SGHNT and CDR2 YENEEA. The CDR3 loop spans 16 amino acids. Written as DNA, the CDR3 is TGTGCCAGCAGCTCCGGCGTAGCGGGAGCAGACAATGAGCAGTTCTTC. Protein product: CASSSGVAGADNEQFF.